This T cell receptor beta chain was identified during a study of CD8 T cells in Susac syndrome. This CDR3 has 17 amino acids. Germline CDR1 is SGHDT and CDR2 is YYEEEE. V was trimmed by 1 base and J by 1 base, leaving 14 bases between them. RNA amounts of about 0.45 to 1 ug underwent reverse transcription with random hexamers. Amplification of the TCR beta CDR3 was carried out by immunoSEQ multiplex PCR, which spanned a total of 54 Vbeta and 13 Jbeta segments. Each CDR3 protein is one row after TCRdb ran MiXCR on the immunoSEQ multiplex PCR reads. Found here are 150,000 to 200,000 distinct CDR3 sequences, approximately 92% of them singletons; the top ten hold more than 0.11%. Healthy donors acted as controls, with matching for age and sex. Negative isolation yielded CD8+ and CD4+ T cells; FACS enriched TEMRA cells.

This receptor was identified in a human donor in good health. The gene calls are TRBV5-6 and TRBJ2-2, with D uncertain. Specimen: CD4+ T cells from PBMCs. CDR3 region: CASSLFEAARNTGELFF. The CDR3 DNA reads TGTGCCAGCAGCTTGTTCGAGGCGGCACGGAACACCGGGGAGCTGTTTTTT.